The rows below give T cell receptor beta chains drawn from one sample of a study of blood T cell repertoires in COVID-19. Assay used: immunoSEQ multiplex PCR; TCRdb lists only in-frame clones, some missing. This sample has 200,000 to 250,000 clones, with under 90% found just once. The sequenced material came from peripheral blood. The source of these receptors is a man aged 55-75 years who had recovered from COVID-19. The CDR3 runs from the conserved cysteine through the conserved F or W. The D gene is left open where the match is weak. The size field is filled for only some rows; it gives once, few, many or a size class.

>NA|NA|TRBV2|TRBJ1-5
CASSDQGGQPQHF
TGTGCCAGCAGTGACCAGGGTGGACAGCCCCAGCATTTT
>NA|TRBD2|TRBV7-9|TRBJ2-1
CASSLGTSGSHEQFF
TGTGCCAGCAGCTTGGGGACTAGCGGGAGCCATGAGCAGTTCTTC
>once|NA|TRBV2|TRBJ2-1
CASEMSEEVPYNEQFF
TGTGCCAGCGAGATGTCGGAGGAGGTCCCCTACAATGAGCAGTTCTTC
>NA|TRBD1|TRBV11-1|TRBJ1-1
CASSPRQGAHTEAFF
TGTGCCAGCAGCCCCCGACAGGGGGCGCACACTGAAGCTTTCTTT
>NA|TRBD1|TRBV19|TRBJ1-4
CASTKYWRTGAGEKLFF
TGTGCCAGTACCAAGTATTGGAGGACAGGGGCTGGTGAAAAACTGTTTTTT
>NA|NA|TRBV6-5|TRBJ2-7
CASSYSPGNYEQYF
TGTGCCAGCAGTTACTCTCCGGGGAACTACGAGCAGTACTTC
>NA|NA|TRBV7-3|TRBJ2-5
CASSFHRGLAQYF
TGTGCCAGCAGCTTCCACAGGGGACTGGCCCAGTACTTC
>NA|NA|TRBV2|TRBJ2-7
CASSEGLVSYEQYF
TGTGCCAGCAGTGAAGGGTTAGTGTCCTACGAGCAGTACTTC
>NA|TRBD1|TRBV5-6|TRBJ1-2
CASSLGWGPDRSNYGYTF
TGTGCCAGCAGCTTGGGGTGGGGTCCGGACAGGTCTAACTATGGCTACACCTTC
>NA|TRBD1|TRBV7-9|TRBJ1-1
CASSQKGQGSTEAFF
TGTGCCAGCAGCCAGAAGGGACAGGGGAGCACTGAAGCTTTCTTT
>NA|NA|TRBV19|TRBJ1-1
CASSIAVNTEAFF
TGTGCCAGTAGTATAGCGGTGAACACTGAAGCTTTCTTT
>NA|NA|TRBV7-3|TRBJ2-2
CASSLSGTINTGELFF
TGTGCCAGCAGCTTATCTGGGACAATTAACACCGGGGAGCTGTTTTTT
>NA|NA|TRBV3-1/TRBV3-2|TRBJ1-2
CASSQDGENYGYTF
TGTGCCAGCAGCCAAGACGGAGAGAACTATGGCTACACCTTC
>NA|NA|TRBV18|TRBJ1-1
CASSFPLKNTEAFF
TGTGCCAGCTCATTCCCCCTAAAGAACACTGAAGCTTTCTTT
>NA|NA|TRBV24-1|TRBJ2-5
CATSDWASWETQYF
TGTGCCACCAGTGATTGGGCGTCTTGGGAGACCCAGTACTTC
>NA|TRBD1|TRBV10-3|TRBJ2-5
CAISETRTGMNQETQYF
TGTGCCATCAGTGAGACCAGGACAGGGATGAATCAAGAGACCCAGTACTTC
>NA|NA|TRBV6-2/TRBV6-3|TRBJ2-1
CASSTSSSYNEQFF
TGTGCCAGCAGTACCTCGAGCTCCTACAATGAGCAGTTCTTC
>NA|TRBD2|TRBV7-3|TRBJ2-2
CASSLRTSGVSGELFF
TGTGCCAGCAGCTTACGGACTAGCGGGGTCTCCGGGGAGCTGTTTTTT
>NA|NA|TRBV6-6|TRBJ1-2
CASSQRSTNYGYTF
TGTGCCAGCAGCCAACGGTCTACTAACTATGGCTACACCTTC
>once|NA|TRBV7-2|TRBJ2-1
CASSLVPLVVAPYNEQFF
TGTGCCAGCAGCTTAGTCCCCCTCGTGGTAGCGCCATACAATGAGCAGTTCTTC
>NA|NA|TRBV5-8|TRBJ1-2
CASSLARGGGYTF
TGTGCCAGCAGTTTAGCTCGGGGTGGCGGCTACACCTTC
>NA|NA|TRBV7-9|TRBJ1-1
CASSFDSEAFF
TGTGCCAGCAGCTTCGACAGTGAAGCTTTCTTT
>NA|TRBD1|TRBV15|TRBJ2-7
CATSKKGTDTYEQYF
TGTGCCACCAGCAAGAAAGGGACAGATACTTACGAGCAGTACTTC
>NA|TRBD1|TRBV2|TRBJ1-2
CATGQGIGYGYTF
TGTGCCACCGGACAGGGAATTGGCTATGGCTACACCTTC
>NA|NA|TRBV6-2/TRBV6-3|TRBJ1-1
CASSPGRQRNTEAFF
TGTGCCAGCAGCCCCGGGAGGCAGCGGAACACTGAAGCTTTCTTT
>NA|NA|TRBV5-1|TRBJ1-6
CASSLTGFSESPLHF
TGCGCCAGCAGCCTCACAGGGTTTTCGGAATCACCCCTCCACTTT
>few|NA|TRBV11-2|TRBJ1-6
CASSWGNESPLHF
TGTGCCAGCAGCTGGGGCAACGAGTCACCCCTCCACTTT
>NA|NA|TRBV2|TRBJ2-3
CARKSTSDSSTDTQYF
TGTGCCAGAAAGTCTACATCGGACTCCAGCACAGATACGCAGTATTTT
>NA|NA|TRBV18|TRBJ1-5
CASSSSGAGIQPQHF
TGTGCCAGCTCATCATCTGGAGCAGGGATACAGCCCCAGCATTTT
>NA|TRBD1|TRBV5-8|TRBJ1-5
CASSLFGTGGEQPQHF
TGTGCCAGCAGCTTGTTTGGGACAGGGGGCGAACAGCCCCAGCATTTT
>NA|TRBD2|TRBV20-1|TRBJ2-7
CSAPTSGNQYF
TGCAGTGCTCCGACTAGCGGGAATCAGTACTTC
>few|NA|TRBV6-6|TRBJ1-1
CASRRGGGNTEAFF
TGTGCCAGCAGGCGAGGGGGAGGAAATACTGAAGCTTTCTTT
>once|TRBD2|TRBV3-1/TRBV3-2|TRBJ2-7
CASSFQGSSGGGEQYF
TGTGCCAGCAGCTTCCAGGGTAGTAGCGGGGGAGGCGAGCAGTACTTC
>NA|TRBD1|TRBV7-2|TRBJ2-1
CASSPDRGRNEQFF
TGTGCCAGCAGCCCGGACAGGGGGCGAAATGAGCAGTTCTTC
>NA|TRBD2|TRBV7-2|TRBJ2-2
CASSFVRLAGGNTGELFF
TGTGCCAGCAGCTTTGTGCGACTAGCGGGAGGGAACACCGGGGAGCTGTTTTTT
>NA|TRBD2|TRBV7-2|TRBJ2-5
CASSPTSGQETQYF
TGTGCCAGCAGCCCAACTAGCGGGCAAGAGACCCAGTACTTC
>NA|NA|TRBV10-1|TRBJ1-1
CASSESLDSTDTEAFF
TGCGCCAGCAGTGAGTCTTTGGACAGCACGGACACTGAAGCTTTCTTT
>NA|NA|TRBV7-2|TRBJ2-5
CASSLFWRATFTGETQYF
TGTGCCAGCAGCTTATTCTGGCGGGCGACGTTCACCGGGGAGACCCAGTACTTC
>NA|TRBD2|TRBV28|TRBJ2-3
CASSLPPSGSPGADTQYF
TGTGCCAGCAGTCTACCCCCTAGCGGGAGTCCCGGAGCAGATACGCAGTATTTT
>NA|NA|TRBV19|TRBJ1-3
CASSHSDRRSGNTIYF
TGTGCCAGTAGCCACAGCGACAGACGCTCTGGAAACACCATATATTTT
>NA|NA|TRBV2|TRBJ2-5
CASSLPGETQYF
TGTGCCAGCAGTTTACCCGGGGAGACCCAGTACTTC
>once|NA|TRBV3-1/TRBV3-2|TRBJ1-1
CASSQVRGGAPEAFF
TGTGCCAGCAGCCAAGTCCGCGGGGGCGCCCCTGAAGCTTTCTTT
>NA|NA|TRBV5-4|TRBJ2-1
CASSSAGTSYNEQFF
TGTGCCAGCAGCTCCGCCGGGACTTCCTACAATGAGCAGTTCTTC
>NA|NA|TRBV5-8|TRBJ1-4
CASSLEQADNEKLFF
TGTGCCAGCAGCTTGGAACAGGCTGATAATGAAAAACTGTTTTTT
>NA|NA|TRBV28|TRBJ1-1
CASIDPRNGGREAFF
TGTGCCAGCATCGACCCTCGCAACGGGGGACGTGAAGCTTTCTTT
>NA|TRBD1|TRBV30|TRBJ2-4
CAWSVDRMGAKNIQYF
TGTGCCTGGAGTGTGGACAGGATGGGGGCCAAAAACATTCAGTACTTC
>NA|NA|TRBV28|TRBJ1-2
CASRLGYSLYGYTF
TGTGCCAGCAGACTTGGGTACAGTCTGTATGGCTACACCTTC